This is a list of T cell receptor beta chains from one sample in a study of cytomegalovirus exposure and HLA in healthy donors. TCRdb's copy holds only in-frame clones and misses some; the assay was immunoSEQ multiplex PCR. Counted here are 150,000 to 200,000 clones, roughly 80% occurring once; the ten biggest clones make up approximately 2%. What was sequenced was PBMCs. Receptors were obtained from a man younger than 40 in good health and CMV-seropositive. The CDR3 runs from the conserved cysteine through the conserved F or W. Each record gives: clone size, V gene, D gene, J gene, CDR3 protein, CDR3 DNA. The D gene is left open where the match is weak. Clone size is shown for a subset of rows, as once, few, many or a class of expanded clone.

size: .
V: TRBV21-1
D: .
J: TRBJ1-4
CDR3: CASSKRGETGSGEKLFF
DNA: TGTGCCAGCAGCAAACGGGGAGAAACAGGGTCGGGGGAAAAACTGTTTTTT

size: few
V: TRBV4-3
D: TRBD2
J: TRBJ2-5
CDR3: CASSQADSGGRKSQYF
DNA: TGCGCCAGCAGCCAAGCTGACAGCGGGGGGCGGAAGTCCCAGTACTTC

size: .
V: TRBV19
D: .
J: TRBJ2-3
CDR3: CASSLWGGLGDTQYF
DNA: TGTGCCAGTAGCCTGTGGGGGGGGCTGGGAGATACGCAGTATTTT

size: .
V: TRBV14
D: .
J: TRBJ2-3
CDR3: CASSHWDSATQYF
DNA: TGTGCCAGCAGCCACTGGGACTCGGCGACGCAGTATTTT

size: .
V: TRBV10-3
D: .
J: TRBJ2-2
CDR3: CAISDRQVKTGELFF
DNA: TGTGCCATCAGTGATAGACAGGTTAAGACCGGGGAGCTGTTTTTT

size: .
V: TRBV20-1
D: TRBD2
J: TRBJ2-1
CDR3: CSAPTSAEQFF
DNA: TGCAGTGCACCCACTAGCGCGGAGCAGTTCTTC

size: .
V: TRBV29-1
D: .
J: TRBJ1-4
CDR3: CSVEVPGWEKLFF
DNA: TGCAGCGTTGAAGTGCCAGGCTGGGAAAAACTGTTTTTT

size: once
V: TRBV5-6
D: TRBD2
J: TRBJ2-1
CDR3: CASSLLGTSGGVPYNEQFF
DNA: TGTGCCAGCAGCTTGCTTGGGACTAGCGGGGGGGTCCCTTACAATGAGCAGTTCTTC

size: .
V: TRBV7-2
D: .
J: TRBJ1-3
CDR3: CASSSTASGNTIYF
DNA: TGTGCCAGCAGCTCAACAGCTTCTGGAAACACCATATATTTT

size: .
V: TRBV6-1
D: .
J: TRBJ2-3
CDR3: CASSESGDTQYF
DNA: TGTGCCAGCAGTGAGTCGGGAGATACGCAGTATTTT

size: .
V: TRBV4-1
D: TRBD2
J: TRBJ2-7
CDR3: CASSRQLAGGPNLYEQYF
DNA: TGCGCCAGCAGCCGACAGTTAGCGGGGGGGCCAAACTTGTACGAGCAGTACTTC

size: .
V: TRBV29-1
D: TRBD1
J: TRBJ2-2
CDR3: CSVARTGGNTGELFF
DNA: TGCAGCGTGGCTCGGACAGGGGGCAACACCGGGGAGCTGTTTTTT

size: .
V: TRBV7-2
D: TRBD1
J: TRBJ2-7
CDR3: CASSFSPGQNYEQYF
DNA: TGTGCCAGCAGCTTTAGTCCGGGACAGAACTACGAGCAGTACTTC

size: few
V: TRBV7-6
D: .
J: TRBJ1-2
CDR3: CASSFLSPGPASGYTF
DNA: TGTGCCAGCAGCTTCTTAAGCCCGGGTCCTGCTAGTGGCTACACCTTC

size: .
V: TRBV7-9
D: .
J: TRBJ2-1
CDR3: CASSFQAYNEQFF
DNA: TGTGCCAGCAGCTTCCAGGCCTACAATGAGCAGTTCTTC

size: .
V: TRBV7-7
D: TRBD1
J: TRBJ2-5
CDR3: CASSRGQTKETQYF
DNA: TGTGCTAGCAGCCGGGGACAGACAAAAGAGACCCAGTACTTC

size: .
V: TRBV7-9
D: TRBD1
J: TRBJ2-7
CDR3: CASSSAGQGPMWEQYF
DNA: TGTGCCAGCAGCTCCGCGGGACAGGGACCCATGTGGGAGCAGTACTTC

size: .
V: TRBV14
D: TRBD2
J: TRBJ2-1
CDR3: CASSQEGLAGVGISSEQFF
DNA: TGTGCCAGCAGCCAAGAAGGACTAGCGGGGGTAGGTATTTCCAGTGAGCAGTTCTTC

size: .
V: TRBV6-5
D: TRBD1
J: TRBJ1-2
CDR3: CASSYQGAGYGYTF
DNA: TGTGCCAGCAGTTACCAGGGGGCGGGCTATGGCTACACCTTC

size: .
V: TRBV7-6
D: .
J: TRBJ2-3
CDR3: CASSLTHELRPDTQYF
DNA: TGTGCCAGCAGCTTGACACACGAACTTAGACCAGATACGCAGTATTTT

size: .
V: TRBV6-1
D: .
J: TRBJ2-7
CDR3: CASSPIDRNSYEQYF
DNA: TGTGCCAGCAGCCCTATTGACAGAAACTCCTACGAGCAGTACTTC

size: .
V: TRBV7-8
D: .
J: TRBJ1-4
CDR3: CASSPWRGLNEKLFF
DNA: TGTGCCAGCAGCCCATGGAGGGGACTTAATGAAAAACTGTTTTTT

size: .
V: TRBV4-2
D: TRBD1
J: TRBJ2-7
CDR3: CASRMTGGGYEQYF
DNA: TGTGCCAGCAGAATGACAGGGGGAGGCTACGAGCAGTACTTC

size: .
V: TRBV9
D: .
J: TRBJ1-6
CDR3: CASSPLPESEKSPLHF
DNA: TGTGCCAGCAGCCCCCTTCCCGAAAGCGAGAAGTCACCCCTCCACTTT

size: once
V: TRBV6-4
D: .
J: TRBJ1-1
CDR3: CASSVGQNTEAFF
DNA: TGTGCCAGCAGTGTGGGCCAAAACACTGAAGCTTTCTTT

size: .
V: TRBV29-1
D: .
J: TRBJ1-1
CDR3: CSVPGVDGPEAFF
DNA: TGCAGCGTGCCCGGGGTAGACGGGCCTGAAGCTTTCTTT

size: few
V: TRBV5-1
D: .
J: TRBJ2-7
CDR3: CASSLPGKYEQYF
DNA: TGCGCCAGCAGCTTGCCAGGGAAATACGAGCAGTACTTC

size: .
V: TRBV27
D: .
J: TRBJ1-1
CDR3: CASLREGGTEAFF
DNA: TGTGCCAGCTTACGCGAAGGGGGCACTGAAGCTTTCTTT

size: .
V: TRBV5-1
D: .
J: TRBJ2-3
CDR3: CASSFQGRGTDTQYF
DNA: TGCGCCAGCAGCTTCCAGGGGAGGGGCACAGATACGCAGTATTTT

size: .
V: TRBV15
D: .
J: TRBJ1-4
CDR3: CATSRPPGDNEKLFF
DNA: TGTGCCACCAGCAGACCACCGGGGGATAATGAAAAACTGTTTTTT

size: .
V: TRBV19
D: TRBD1
J: TRBJ1-3
CDR3: CASSRDRSSGNTIYF
DNA: TGTGCCAGTAGTAGGGACAGGTCTTCTGGAAACACCATATATTTT

size: .
V: TRBV4-3
D: .
J: TRBJ2-2
CDR3: CASSQDSTGTNTGELFF
DNA: TGCGCCAGCAGCCAAGATTCTACGGGAACGAACACCGGGGAGCTGTTTTTT

size: .
V: TRBV7-9
D: .
J: TRBJ1-2
CDR3: CASRPEVWMVLGYTF
DNA: TGTGCCAGCAGGCCCGAGGTTTGGATGGTACTTGGCTACACCTTC

size: few
V: TRBV5-6
D: TRBD1
J: TRBJ2-7
CDR3: CASSLGGPGRDRGYEQYF
DNA: TGTGCCAGCAGCTTGGGAGGACCCGGACGGGACAGGGGTTACGAGCAGTACTTC

size: .
V: TRBV29-1
D: .
J: TRBJ1-1
CDR3: CSVRQHGDTEAFF
DNA: TGCAGCGTACGACAACACGGCGACACTGAAGCTTTCTTT

size: .
V: TRBV5-4
D: TRBD1
J: TRBJ1-2
CDR3: CASSLESGTGGGYGYTF
DNA: TGTGCCAGCAGCTTGGAGTCGGGGACAGGGGGAGGCTATGGCTACACCTTC

size: .
V: TRBV4-1
D: .
J: TRBJ1-2
CDR3: CASSQGAGRSGYTF
DNA: TGCGCCAGCAGCCAAGGGGCAGGGAGGTCTGGCTACACCTTC

size: .
V: TRBV6-5
D: TRBD2
J: TRBJ2-7
CDR3: CASSFKRGVSYEQYF
DNA: TGTGCCAGCAGTTTCAAGCGGGGGGTCTCCTACGAGCAGTACTTC

size: once
V: TRBV11-1
D: .
J: TRBJ2-7
CDR3: CASSLESRQSYEQYF
DNA: TGTGCCAGCAGCTTAGAATCCCGTCAGTCCTACGAGCAGTACTTC

size: .
V: TRBV5-6
D: .
J: TRBJ2-7
CDR3: CASNLDSFSYEQYF
DNA: TGTGCCAGCAACCTGGACAGTTTCTCCTACGAGCAGTACTTC

size: .
V: TRBV9
D: .
J: TRBJ2-1
CDR3: CASSVAERPSYNEQFF
DNA: TGTGCCAGCAGCGTAGCTGAGCGGCCCTCCTACAATGAGCAGTTCTTC

size: .
V: TRBV6-5
D: TRBD1
J: TRBJ1-3
CDR3: CASSYSLQGTGNTIYF
DNA: TGTGCCAGCAGTTACTCTCTACAGGGGACTGGAAACACCATATATTTT

size: .
V: TRBV21-1
D: .
J: TRBJ2-2
CDR3: CASSKVRSGASDTGELFF
DNA: TGTGCCAGCAGCAAAGTACGTTCAGGGGCGTCGGACACCGGGGAGCTGTTTTTT

size: .
V: TRBV15
D: TRBD1
J: TRBJ1-6
CDR3: CATKDRGYNSPLHF
DNA: TGTGCCACCAAGGACAGGGGGTATAATTCACCCCTCCACTTT

size: .
V: TRBV6-5
D: .
J: TRBJ2-5
CDR3: CASSYSIASRTQYF
DNA: TGTGCCAGCAGTTACTCGATAGCATCGCGGACCCAGTACTTC

size: .
V: TRBV19
D: .
J: TRBJ1-2
CDR3: CASSIEDIYGYTF
DNA: TGTGCCAGTAGTATCGAGGACATCTATGGCTACACCTTC

size: .
V: TRBV7-2
D: TRBD2
J: TRBJ2-3
CDR3: CASSIGTSGGVDTQYF
DNA: TGTGCCAGCAGCATCGGGACTAGCGGGGGGGTAGATACGCAGTATTTT

size: .
V: TRBV30
D: .
J: TRBJ2-6
CDR3: CAWGGVSGANVLTF
DNA: TGTGCCTGGGGAGGGGTCTCTGGGGCCAACGTCCTGACTTTC

size: once
V: TRBV5-1
D: TRBD2
J: TRBJ2-1
CDR3: CASSWTSSGYSYNEQFF
DNA: TGCGCCAGCAGCTGGACTTCTAGCGGTTACTCCTACAATGAGCAGTTCTTC

size: .
V: TRBV7-3
D: TRBD2
J: TRBJ2-1
CDR3: CASRRGGSSYNEQFF
DNA: TGTGCCAGCAGACGGGGGGGTAGCTCCTACAATGAGCAGTTCTTC

size: .
V: TRBV11-3
D: .
J: TRBJ2-1
CDR3: CASSLRDKYNEQFF
DNA: TGTGCCAGCAGCCTCAGGGACAAGTACAATGAGCAGTTCTTC

size: .
V: TRBV4-3
D: .
J: TRBJ1-5
CDR3: CASSQDRSSKGNQPQHF
DNA: TGCGCCAGCAGCCAAGATCGGAGCTCCAAGGGCAATCAGCCCCAGCATTTT

size: .
V: TRBV30
D: TRBD1
J: TRBJ1-2
CDR3: CAWSDRDSSPYGYTF
DNA: TGTGCCTGGAGTGACCGGGACAGTAGCCCTTATGGCTACACCTTC

size: .
V: TRBV5-4
D: .
J: TRBJ2-1
CDR3: CASSSENSPKDNEQFF
DNA: TGTGCCAGCAGCTCGGAGAATTCCCCTAAAGACAATGAGCAGTTCTTC

size: .
V: TRBV15
D: TRBD1
J: TRBJ1-2
CDR3: CATRGTAEGGYTF
DNA: TGTGCCACCAGGGGGACAGCAGAAGGTGGCTACACCTTC

size: .
V: TRBV18
D: TRBD1
J: TRBJ2-3
CDR3: CASSQTGTDSTDTQYF
DNA: TGTGCCAGCTCGCAGACAGGGACAGATAGCACAGATACGCAGTATTTT

size: .
V: TRBV9
D: .
J: TRBJ1-1
CDR3: CASSPRTPGNSITEAFF
DNA: TGTGCCAGCAGCCCCAGAACTCCGGGAAATTCTATCACTGAAGCTTTCTTT

size: .
V: TRBV4-3
D: TRBD2
J: TRBJ2-2
CDR3: CASSQDPSGAGELFF
DNA: TGCGCCAGCAGCCAAGACCCTAGCGGGGCCGGGGAGCTGTTTTTT